This T cell receptor (beta chain) was recovered during a study of Ad26.COV2.S vaccination and SARS-CoV-2 variants. Study summary: By the intramuscular route, Ad26.COV2.S was given once, or twice 56 days apart. The study, taken as a whole, reports: Non-spike TCR breadth was similar in vaccine and placebo recipients.

Produced via immunoSEQ multiplex PCR; TCRdb's table is partial and in-frame only. The table shows about 500,000 clones, with roughly 87% occurring only once. Indicated treatment: some 20 received Ad26.COV2.S at low or high dose, single or two shots; 5 received placebo; per-sample allocation not given. Each sample was drawn 63 days after the first injection (of vaccine or placebo). Participants' vaccine, an Ad26 vector, delivered Wuhan-strain SARS-CoV-2 spike. Concerning this clone itself: Its antigen is as yet unknown. One junction end does not reproduce the germline sequence, and a read error may be involved.

Germline loops: CDR1 LGHNA, CDR2 YNFKEQ. The CDR3 is 17 amino acids. The receptor's source is a person between 18 and 65 years old who received the Ad26.COV2.S COVID-19 vaccine or a placebo. The rearrangement links TRBV4-2 to TRBJ1-3, with 9 bases fitting TRBD1. The sequencing used peripheral blood, collected in a trial of Ad26.COV2.S vaccine versus placebo. The CDR3 is CASRQTGGGGSGYTIYF. CDR3 DNA: TGTGCCAGCAGACAAACAGGGGGCGGAGGGTCTGGATACACCATATATTTT.